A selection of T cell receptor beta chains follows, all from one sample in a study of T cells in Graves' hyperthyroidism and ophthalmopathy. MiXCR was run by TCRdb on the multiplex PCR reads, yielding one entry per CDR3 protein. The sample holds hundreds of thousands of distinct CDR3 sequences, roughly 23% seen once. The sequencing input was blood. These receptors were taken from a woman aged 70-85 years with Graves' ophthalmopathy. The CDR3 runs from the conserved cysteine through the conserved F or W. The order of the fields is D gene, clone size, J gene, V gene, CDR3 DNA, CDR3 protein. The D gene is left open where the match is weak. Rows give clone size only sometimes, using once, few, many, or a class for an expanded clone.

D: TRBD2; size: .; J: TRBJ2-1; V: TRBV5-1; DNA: TGCGCCAGCAGCGTGGTACCACTAGCGGATTACAATGAGCAGTTCTTC; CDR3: CASSVVPLADYNEQFF
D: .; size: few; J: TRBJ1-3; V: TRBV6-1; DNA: TGTGCCAGCAGTAATGGACGGATGAGCTCTGGAAACACCATATATTTT; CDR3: CASSNGRMSSGNTIYF
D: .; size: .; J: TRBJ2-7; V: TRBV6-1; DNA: TGTGCCAGCAGCAAAGACAGGACGAGCTCCTACGAGCAGTACTTC; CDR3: CASSKDRTSSYEQYF
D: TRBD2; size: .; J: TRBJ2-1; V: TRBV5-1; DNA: TGCGCCAGCAGCCCTACAACTAGCGGGACGGGCGTTGAGCAGTTCTTC; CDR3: CASSPTTSGTGVEQFF
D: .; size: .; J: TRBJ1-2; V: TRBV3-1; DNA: TGTGCCAGCAGCCAAGATCGGGCAGGGTGTACCTTC; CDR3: CASSQDRAGCTF
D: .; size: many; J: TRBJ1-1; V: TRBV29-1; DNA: TGCAGCGTTGGAGAAGGGGTGCTGAACACTGAAGCTTTCTTT; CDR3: CSVGEGVLNTEAFF
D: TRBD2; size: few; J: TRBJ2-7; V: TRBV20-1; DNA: TGCAGTGCTAGCCCGGGACTAGCGGGAGGAAACGAGCAGTACTTC; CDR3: CSASPGLAGGNEQYF
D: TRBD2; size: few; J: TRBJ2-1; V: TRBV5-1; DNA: TGCGCCAGCAGCCTACCGGGACTAGCGGGAGTAGATGAGCAGTTCTTC; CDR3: CASSLPGLAGVDEQFF
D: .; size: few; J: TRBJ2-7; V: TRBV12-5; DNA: TGTGCTAGTGGTGACACCCTGGGTTACGAGCAGTACTTC; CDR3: CASGDTLGYEQYF
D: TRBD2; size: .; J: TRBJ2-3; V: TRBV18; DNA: TGTGCCAGCTCACCTGCCGGACTAGCGGGAGGAGATACGCAGTATTTT; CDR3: CASSPAGLAGGDTQYF
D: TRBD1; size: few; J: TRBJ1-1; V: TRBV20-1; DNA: TGCAGTGCTAGCAAGGGGGCGCGGGACACTGAAGCTTTCTTT; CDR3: CSASKGARDTEAFF
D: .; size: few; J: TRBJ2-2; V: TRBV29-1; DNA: TGCAGCGTTCGCGGGCAGGGAGTTCACACCGGGGAGCTGTTTTTT; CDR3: CSVRGQGVHTGELFF
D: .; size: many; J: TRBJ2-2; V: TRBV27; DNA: TGTGCCAGCAACATTCTCGGACCGGACACCGGGGAGCTGTTTTTT; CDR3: CASNILGPDTGELFF
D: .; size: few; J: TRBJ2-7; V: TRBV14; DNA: TGTGCCAGCAGCCAAGGGTCCCCGGGAGAGCAGTACTTC; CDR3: CASSQGSPGEQYF
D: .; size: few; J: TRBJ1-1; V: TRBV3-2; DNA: TGTGCCAGCAGCCAGTGTAATGACAACACTGAAGCTTTCTTT; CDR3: CASSQCNDNTEAFF
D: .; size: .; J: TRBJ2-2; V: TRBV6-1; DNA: TGTGCCAGCAGAGGGGGTAACACGAACACCGGGGAGCTGTTTTTT; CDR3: CASRGGNTNTGELFF
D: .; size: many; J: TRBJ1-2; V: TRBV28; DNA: TGTGCCAGCAGAGATACAAACACAGGCGCGTCCTATGGCTACACCTTC; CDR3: CASRDTNTGASYGYTF
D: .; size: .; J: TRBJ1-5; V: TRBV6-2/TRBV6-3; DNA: TGTGCCATTGGGGGGGGTAGCAATCAGCCCCAGCATTTT; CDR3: CAIGGGSNQPQHF
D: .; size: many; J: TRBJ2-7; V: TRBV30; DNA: TGTGCCTGGAGAGTGCGGGACTTATCCTACGAGCAGTACTTC; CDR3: CAWRVRDLSYEQYF
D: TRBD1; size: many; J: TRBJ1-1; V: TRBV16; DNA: TGTGCCAGCAGCCTGACAGGGAGGAACACTGAAGCTTTCTTT; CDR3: CASSLTGRNTEAFF
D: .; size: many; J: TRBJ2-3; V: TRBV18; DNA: TGTGCCAGCTCACCAGGCGGAATCACAGATACGCAGTATTTT; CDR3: CASSPGGITDTQYF
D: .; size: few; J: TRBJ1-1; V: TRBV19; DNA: TGTGCCAGTAGTAAACGACAGAGCAACACTGAAGCTTTCTTT; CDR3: CASSKRQSNTEAFF
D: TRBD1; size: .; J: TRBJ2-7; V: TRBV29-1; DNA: TGCAGCGTTGAGGACAGGGGGTCCTACGAGCAGTACTTC; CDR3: CSVEDRGSYEQYF
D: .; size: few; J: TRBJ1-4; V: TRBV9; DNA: TGTGCCAGCAGCGTGCACGGGGGGCAGTCTAATGAAAAACTGTTTTTT; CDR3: CASSVHGGQSNEKLFF
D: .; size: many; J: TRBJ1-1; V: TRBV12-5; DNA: TGTGCTAGTGGTCCACGACAGGTCCTCCGGGACACTGAAGCTTTCTTT; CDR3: CASGPRQVLRDTEAFF
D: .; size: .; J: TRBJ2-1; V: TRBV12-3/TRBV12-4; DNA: TGTGCCAGCAGTTTGGGGGGAACTAGCTGGGCGTTCTTC; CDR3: CASSLGGTSWAFF
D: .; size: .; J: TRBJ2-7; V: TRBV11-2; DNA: TGTGCCAGCAGCTTATACCCCTGGGGGATAGCTGGTGGCCCCTACGAGCAGTACTTC; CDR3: CASSLYPWGIAGGPYEQYF
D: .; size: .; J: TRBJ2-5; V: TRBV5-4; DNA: TGTGCCAGCAGCTTGGCTGGGAAGTGGGAGACCCAGTACTTC; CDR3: CASSLAGKWETQYF
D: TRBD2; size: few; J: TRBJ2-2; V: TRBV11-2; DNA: TGTGCCAGCAGCTTAGTGCGGGGGTCATCGAACACCGGGGAGCTGTTTTTT; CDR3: CASSLVRGSSNTGELFF
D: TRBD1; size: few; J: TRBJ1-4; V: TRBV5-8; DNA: TGTGCCAGCAGCTTCGACAGGGAGGCTAATGAAAAACTGTTTTTT; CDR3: CASSFDREANEKLFF
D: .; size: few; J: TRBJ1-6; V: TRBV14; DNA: TGTGCCAGCAGCCAAGCATCACACTCACCCCTCCACTTT; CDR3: CASSQASHSPLHF